This TCR beta chain was sequenced for a study of shared clonotypes between healthy human individuals. Study overall: Contributing individuals were a couple of females and a few males aged 18 to 49.

Points from the study as a whole: Shared clonotypes across all four donors exceeded non-shared ones in generation probability. Several donors shared 5% to 5.5% of their naive CD4 clonotypes.

Naive CD8 cells comprised CD45RO-negative, CCR7-positively selected cells, excluding terminally differentiated effector memory CD45RA+ cells. Data came from immunoSEQ multiplex PCR; TCRdb stores just in-frame clones and leaves some out. The sample carries about 1,900,000 clones, about 95% recorded once. With respect to this clone: Its antigen is unidentified.

CDR1 is SGHNT, CDR2 YYREEE, per germline (reference sequence). V lost 5 bases, J lost 4 bases, and 9 bases stayed unmatched. The CDR3 contains 15 residues. Sequences were obtained from naive CD8+ T cells sorted from blood. The rearrangement links TRBV5-4 to TRBJ2-7, with 10 positions matching TRBD1. The clonotype originates from a man aged 18 to 35 in good health. CDR3: CASSSRTGGEYEQYF. As DNA, the CDR3 is TGTGCCAGCAGTTCACGGACAGGGGGAGAGTACGAGCAGTACTTC.